The rows below give T cell receptor beta chains drawn from one sample of a study of blood T cell repertoires in COVID-19. Clones were sequenced by immunoSEQ multiplex PCR, and TCRdb holds only the in-frame ones, with some missing. The sample records some 350,000 clones, 88% being singletons. Sequenced: PBMCs or T cells enriched from blood (not recorded which). These receptor sequences come from a young man who had recovered from COVID-19. The CDR3 runs from the conserved cysteine through the conserved F or W. The order of the fields is J gene, V gene, D gene, clone size, CDR3 DNA, CDR3 protein. D genes are given only for firm matches. Clone size is stated in some rows and not others, as once, few, many or a class when expanded.

j_gene: TRBJ1-4
v_gene: TRBV27
d_gene: -
abundance: -
CDR3nt: TGTGCCAGCAGTTCTAGACCTACCGATGAAAAACTGTTTTTT
CDR3aa: CASSSRPTDEKLFF

j_gene: TRBJ1-2
v_gene: TRBV28
d_gene: -
abundance: -
CDR3nt: TGTGCCAGCAGCCAGTCGGACAGTAGGGATGGCTACACCTTC
CDR3aa: CASSQSDSRDGYTF

j_gene: TRBJ1-1
v_gene: TRBV9
d_gene: -
abundance: -
CDR3nt: TGTGCCAGCAGCGTAGGGAGGAATACTGAAGCTTTCTTT
CDR3aa: CASSVGRNTEAFF

j_gene: TRBJ2-2
v_gene: TRBV11-1
d_gene: -
abundance: -
CDR3nt: TGTGCCAGCAGCCCCGTCAGGGGCCCCGGGGAGCTGTTTTTT
CDR3aa: CASSPVRGPGELFF

j_gene: TRBJ1-5
v_gene: TRBV6-2/TRBV6-3
d_gene: -
abundance: once
CDR3nt: TGTGCCAGCAGTTCCACATCGGGGGGGGACAATCAGCCCCAGCATTTT
CDR3aa: CASSSTSGGDNQPQHF

j_gene: TRBJ2-2
v_gene: TRBV18
d_gene: -
abundance: -
CDR3nt: TGTGCCAGCTCACATCGGAACGAGGGAAGCACCGGGGAGCTGTTTTTT
CDR3aa: CASSHRNEGSTGELFF

j_gene: TRBJ2-7
v_gene: TRBV5-5
d_gene: -
abundance: -
CDR3nt: TGTGCCAGCAGCTTGGGGGGCAGGGCGAGGGAGCAGTACTTC
CDR3aa: CASSLGGRAREQYF

j_gene: TRBJ1-1
v_gene: TRBV3-1/TRBV3-2
d_gene: -
abundance: -
CDR3nt: TGTGCCAGCAGCCCACGGGACACTGAAGCTTTCTTT
CDR3aa: CASSPRDTEAFF

j_gene: TRBJ1-1
v_gene: TRBV28
d_gene: -
abundance: -
CDR3nt: TGTGCCAGCACCCCCATGTATCTTGGTGGGCCTGAAGCTTTCTTT
CDR3aa: CASTPMYLGGPEAFF

j_gene: TRBJ2-3
v_gene: TRBV14
d_gene: -
abundance: -
CDR3nt: TGTGCCAGCAGCCTAGCTGGGTTCGACGACACAGATACGCAGTATTTT
CDR3aa: CASSLAGFDDTDTQYF

j_gene: TRBJ1-5
v_gene: TRBV10-3
d_gene: -
abundance: -
CDR3nt: TGTGCCATCAGTGCCGGACTCAATCAGCCCCAGCATTTT
CDR3aa: CAISAGLNQPQHF

j_gene: TRBJ2-7
v_gene: TRBV12-3/TRBV12-4
d_gene: -
abundance: -
CDR3nt: TGTGCCAGCAGTTTCGCGAGCTCCTACGAGCAGTACTTC
CDR3aa: CASSFASSYEQYF

j_gene: TRBJ2-2
v_gene: TRBV11-3
d_gene: -
abundance: -
CDR3nt: TGTGCCAGCAGCTTATCGACCGCGGCAGGGGAGCTGTTTTTT
CDR3aa: CASSLSTAAGELFF

j_gene: TRBJ1-2
v_gene: TRBV3-1/TRBV3-2
d_gene: -
abundance: -
CDR3nt: TGTGCCAGCAGCCGTGGGGGGGAGGCTCATGGCTACACCTTC
CDR3aa: CASSRGGEAHGYTF

j_gene: TRBJ1-5
v_gene: TRBV30
d_gene: -
abundance: -
CDR3nt: TGTGCCTGGAGTGATGTGGGGCTTAGCAATCAGCCCCAGCATTTT
CDR3aa: CAWSDVGLSNQPQHF

j_gene: TRBJ2-1
v_gene: TRBV9
d_gene: -
abundance: -
CDR3nt: TGTGCCAGCAGCCTCGGGCAGGGATACTACAATGAGCAGTTCTTC
CDR3aa: CASSLGQGYYNEQFF

j_gene: TRBJ2-4
v_gene: TRBV5-5
d_gene: TRBD1
abundance: -
CDR3nt: TGTGCCAGCAGCCCCGGGACAGGCCCTCAAGACATTCAGTACTTC
CDR3aa: CASSPGTGPQDIQYF

j_gene: TRBJ1-4
v_gene: TRBV19
d_gene: TRBD1
abundance: -
CDR3nt: TGTGCCAGTAGTACAGGGGGGACACCGGCGCAAAAACTGTTTTTT
CDR3aa: CASSTGGTPAQKLFF

j_gene: TRBJ2-7
v_gene: TRBV7-9
d_gene: TRBD1
abundance: once
CDR3nt: TGTGCCAGCAGCCCACCACAGGGGTTACGGCTTCGCTTC
CDR3aa: CASSPPQGLRLRF

j_gene: TRBJ1-4
v_gene: TRBV18
d_gene: -
abundance: -
CDR3nt: TGTGCCAGCTCACCATCAGGGGCCGCCAATGAAAAACTGTTTTTT
CDR3aa: CASSPSGAANEKLFF

j_gene: TRBJ1-1
v_gene: TRBV6-4
d_gene: -
abundance: -
CDR3nt: TGTGCCAGCAGTGACTGGGGGGGCTCTGAAGCTTTCTTT
CDR3aa: CASSDWGGSEAFF

j_gene: TRBJ2-5
v_gene: TRBV4-2
d_gene: -
abundance: -
CDR3nt: TGTGCCAGCAGCCAAGCCAGGACTATTCAAGAGACCCAGTACTTC
CDR3aa: CASSQARTIQETQYF

j_gene: TRBJ2-1
v_gene: TRBV21-1
d_gene: -
abundance: -
CDR3nt: TGTGCCAGCAGCAGATTCGTACTGCGGGACAGGTCGAGGGGTGAGCAGTTCTTC
CDR3aa: CASSRFVLRDRSRGEQFF

j_gene: TRBJ1-1
v_gene: TRBV28
d_gene: -
abundance: once
CDR3nt: TGTGCCAGCAGGAAATCCGGGAGGGGCCCGAACACTGAAGCTTTCTTT
CDR3aa: CASRKSGRGPNTEAFF

j_gene: TRBJ2-3
v_gene: TRBV5-1
d_gene: -
abundance: -
CDR3nt: TGCGCCAGCAGCCTTGGCCCTGGGACTAGCACAGATACGCAGTATTTT
CDR3aa: CASSLGPGTSTDTQYF

j_gene: TRBJ1-5
v_gene: TRBV19
d_gene: TRBD1
abundance: -
CDR3nt: TGTGCCACCGCTGACAGGGCGGGCAATCAGCCCCAGCATTTT
CDR3aa: CATADRAGNQPQHF

j_gene: TRBJ2-1
v_gene: TRBV4-1
d_gene: TRBD1
abundance: -
CDR3nt: TGCGCCAGCAGCCACCCCTACGACAGGGGGGCCTATGAGCAGTTCTTC
CDR3aa: CASSHPYDRGAYEQFF

j_gene: TRBJ1-2
v_gene: TRBV19
d_gene: TRBD1
abundance: -
CDR3nt: TGTGCCAGTAGCCCAGGGCCGGGACAGGGGGGCTATGGCTACACCTTC
CDR3aa: CASSPGPGQGGYGYTF

j_gene: TRBJ2-7
v_gene: TRBV5-4
d_gene: TRBD1
abundance: -
CDR3nt: TGTGCCAGCAGCTCGTGGGGACAGGAAACCTACGAGCAGTACTTC
CDR3aa: CASSSWGQETYEQYF

j_gene: TRBJ2-6
v_gene: TRBV3-1/TRBV3-2
d_gene: TRBD1
abundance: -
CDR3nt: TGTGCCAGCAGCCAGAGAGGGACAGGCCCCTCTGGGGCCAACGTCCTGACTTTC
CDR3aa: CASSQRGTGPSGANVLTF

j_gene: TRBJ2-1
v_gene: TRBV11-2
d_gene: TRBD2
abundance: -
CDR3nt: TGTGCCAGCAGCTTAACCCCTCAGCGGGGTACGCAGTTCTTC
CDR3aa: CASSLTPQRGTQFF

j_gene: TRBJ1-2
v_gene: TRBV29-1
d_gene: -
abundance: -
CDR3nt: TGCAGCGTTGGGGAGGGAAGAGGCTATGGCTACACCTTC
CDR3aa: CSVGEGRGYGYTF

j_gene: TRBJ2-5
v_gene: TRBV4-2
d_gene: TRBD1
abundance: once
CDR3nt: TGTGCCAGCAGCCATAGGACAGGGGGCGAAGAGACCCAGTACTTC
CDR3aa: CASSHRTGGEETQYF

j_gene: TRBJ1-3
v_gene: TRBV7-2
d_gene: -
abundance: -
CDR3nt: TGTGCCAGCAGCCCAGGAGCGGGAGGAAGTGGAAACACCATATATTTT
CDR3aa: CASSPGAGGSGNTIYF

j_gene: TRBJ1-2
v_gene: TRBV5-1
d_gene: -
abundance: -
CDR3nt: TGCGCCAGCAGCTTTGATCTACAGGGTCGCGCGGTTGGCTACACCTTC
CDR3aa: CASSFDLQGRAVGYTF

j_gene: TRBJ2-7
v_gene: TRBV11-2
d_gene: TRBD1
abundance: -
CDR3nt: TGTGCCAGCAGCTGGGGACAGGGAGACTACGAGCAGTACTTC
CDR3aa: CASSWGQGDYEQYF

j_gene: TRBJ1-1
v_gene: TRBV6-5
d_gene: -
abundance: -
CDR3nt: TGTGCCAGCAGCCTAGACCCAGCGGGAGCTTTCTTT
CDR3aa: CASSLDPAGAFF

j_gene: TRBJ2-7
v_gene: TRBV28
d_gene: TRBD1
abundance: once
CDR3nt: TGTGCCAGCAGCACCGGGACAGGGACGCCCTACGAGCAGTACTTC
CDR3aa: CASSTGTGTPYEQYF

j_gene: TRBJ2-1
v_gene: TRBV21-1
d_gene: -
abundance: -
CDR3nt: TGTGCCAGCCTCAGGGACAATGAGCAGTTCTTC
CDR3aa: CASLRDNEQFF

j_gene: TRBJ1-6
v_gene: TRBV28
d_gene: -
abundance: -
CDR3nt: TGTGCCAGCAGGACAAGTTACTCACCCCTCCACTTT
CDR3aa: CASRTSYSPLHF

j_gene: TRBJ1-6
v_gene: TRBV14
d_gene: -
abundance: few
CDR3nt: TGTGCCAGCAGCCTAGATCCCAATTATTCACCCCTCCACTTT
CDR3aa: CASSLDPNYSPLHF

j_gene: TRBJ1-1
v_gene: TRBV24-1
d_gene: -
abundance: -
CDR3nt: TGTGCCACCAGTGACCCGGCGACTTCCACTGAAGCTTTCTTT
CDR3aa: CATSDPATSTEAFF

j_gene: TRBJ1-2
v_gene: TRBV28
d_gene: TRBD1
abundance: -
CDR3nt: TGTGCCAGCAGGCAAGGGACAGGGGAAGTCGGCTACACCTTC
CDR3aa: CASRQGTGEVGYTF

j_gene: TRBJ1-6
v_gene: TRBV14
d_gene: -
abundance: -
CDR3nt: TGTGCCAGCAGCCAGCGTCCGGGGACCTATAATTCACCCCTCCACTTT
CDR3aa: CASSQRPGTYNSPLHF

j_gene: TRBJ2-2
v_gene: TRBV7-8
d_gene: TRBD1
abundance: -
CDR3nt: TGTGCCAGCCGGGACAGGGGGCGAGCCACCGGGGAGCTGTTTTTT
CDR3aa: CASRDRGRATGELFF

j_gene: TRBJ2-2
v_gene: TRBV12-3/TRBV12-4
d_gene: -
abundance: -
CDR3nt: TGTGCCAGCAGTCCAGGGCCCACCGGGGAGCTGTTTTTT
CDR3aa: CASSPGPTGELFF

j_gene: TRBJ2-7
v_gene: TRBV5-8
d_gene: TRBD1
abundance: -
CDR3nt: TGTGCCAGCAGGGAACCCGGACAGGGGTTCTACGAGCAGTACTTC
CDR3aa: CASREPGQGFYEQYF

j_gene: TRBJ2-1
v_gene: TRBV19
d_gene: -
abundance: -
CDR3nt: TGTGCCAGTAGTATAGGGCAGGTCCCATACAATGAGCAGTTCTTC
CDR3aa: CASSIGQVPYNEQFF

j_gene: TRBJ2-2
v_gene: TRBV19
d_gene: TRBD2
abundance: -
CDR3nt: TGTGCCAGTAGTCCCCCGGGGGGGCGCCGAACCGGGGAGCTGTTTTTT
CDR3aa: CASSPPGGRRTGELFF

j_gene: TRBJ2-7
v_gene: TRBV5-1
d_gene: -
abundance: -
CDR3nt: TGCGCCAGCAGCCCCGCCCTGACTTCTTACGAGCAGTACTTC
CDR3aa: CASSPALTSYEQYF